The T cell receptor beta chain under discussion was sequenced for a study of human T cells and chemical hapten exposure. Across the whole study: Doses of diphenylcyclopropenone went to the patients' scalps weekly throughout the roughly 22-week study.

In the library, unique molecular identifiers were attached to individual cDNA molecules. TCRdb re-called the RACE reads through MiXCR, storing one row per CDR3 protein. Of approximately 87,000 distinct CDR3 sequences in the sample, over 9.5% were seen once. Stated time point: patch test 2, 6 weeks after DPC sensitization. The treatment denotes: therapeutic diphenylcyclopropenone sensitization with weekly scalp DPC. Study results and limitations: The number of TCRs above 1 in 1000 frequency did not change after DPC sensitization.

This clonotype was counted a few times. Its antigen is not known. The length of the CDR3 is 13 residues. Deletions cut 5 bases from V and 2 bases from J, with 4 bases between. Germline-derived CDR1 and CDR2 are MNHEY and SMNVEV (reference sequence). This TCR was sampled from a woman between 40 and 55 years old with alopecia areata. Some clones in this sample may be carry-over from other donors' samples. Source: whole blood, taken in connection with sensitization to the hapten diphenylcyclopropenone (DPC). V gene TRBV27 combines with J gene TRBJ2-6; D not resolved. This CDR3 is CASSGTGANVLTF. CDR3 nucleotide sequence: TGTGCCAGCAGTGGGACTGGGGCCAACGTCCTGACTTTC.